This T cell receptor (beta chain) was sequenced in a study of T cells in Graves' hyperthyroidism and ophthalmopathy. Study-level results: The model's output predicted ophthalmopathy at a median of roughly seven months prior to onset.

Germline V gene data show CDR1 as LGHDT and CDR2 as YNNKEL (reference sequence). V was shortened by 0 bases and J by 3 bases, with 12 bases between the two germline ends. The CDR3 spans 16 residues. This clonotype was seen many times. The antigen remains unidentified. TCR beta CDR3 regions were amplified from RNA transcripts. HTBI primers drove first-round RT-PCR of the TCR CDR3. TCRdb re-derived calls from the multiplex PCR reads in MiXCR, one entry per CDR3 protein. The sample lists approximately 400,000 distinct CDR3 sequences, roughly an eighth seen once, with around 28% in the top ten. Material for sequencing was blood. The TCR originated in a man aged 50 to 59 with Graves' ophthalmopathy. The V and J genes are TRBV3-1 and TRBJ2-1; possible D gene TRBD1, 5 bases. CDR3 protein: CASSQDRGSYYNEQFF. In DNA, the CDR3 is TGTGCCAGCAGCCAAGATAGGGGAAGTTACTACAATGAGCAGTTCTTC.